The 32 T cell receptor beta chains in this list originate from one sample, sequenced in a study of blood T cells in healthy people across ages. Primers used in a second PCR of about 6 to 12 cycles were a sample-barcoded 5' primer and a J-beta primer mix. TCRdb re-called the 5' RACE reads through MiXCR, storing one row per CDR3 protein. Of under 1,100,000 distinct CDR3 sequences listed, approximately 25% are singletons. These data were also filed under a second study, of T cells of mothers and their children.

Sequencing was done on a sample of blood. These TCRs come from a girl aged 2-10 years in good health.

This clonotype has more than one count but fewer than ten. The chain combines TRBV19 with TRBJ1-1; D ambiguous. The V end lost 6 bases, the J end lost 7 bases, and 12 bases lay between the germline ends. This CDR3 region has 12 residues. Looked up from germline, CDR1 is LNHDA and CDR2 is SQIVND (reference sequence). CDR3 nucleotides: TGTGCCAGTAGATCCTTCAAGGGTGAAGCTTTCTTT. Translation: CASRSFKGEAFF.

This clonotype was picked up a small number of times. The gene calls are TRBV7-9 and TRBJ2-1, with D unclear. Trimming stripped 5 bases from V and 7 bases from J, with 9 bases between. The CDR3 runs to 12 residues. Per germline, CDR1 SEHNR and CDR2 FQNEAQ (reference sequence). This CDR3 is CASSTKENEQFF. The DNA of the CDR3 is TGTGCCAGCAGCACCAAGGAGAATGAGCAGTTCTTC.

As DNA, the CDR3 is TGTGCCAGCAGCTTAGTTGCGGGGTCCGGGGCCAACGTCCTGACTTTC. It is translated as CASSLVAGSGANVLTF. The rearrangement joins TRBV11-3 to TRBJ2-6, with a possible D match to TRBD2 (6 bases). V was pared by 1 base and J by 4 bases, with 11 bases between. Germline V CDR1 and CDR2: SGHNT, YENEEA. There are 16 residues in the CDR3.

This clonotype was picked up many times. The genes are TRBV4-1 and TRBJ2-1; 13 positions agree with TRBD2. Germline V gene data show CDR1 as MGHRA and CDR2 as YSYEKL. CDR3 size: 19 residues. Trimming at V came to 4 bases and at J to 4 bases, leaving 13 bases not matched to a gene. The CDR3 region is CASSRVPGLAGTYYNEQFF. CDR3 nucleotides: TGCGCCAGCAGCCGGGTCCCGGGACTAGCGGGGACCTATTACAATGAGCAGTTCTTC.

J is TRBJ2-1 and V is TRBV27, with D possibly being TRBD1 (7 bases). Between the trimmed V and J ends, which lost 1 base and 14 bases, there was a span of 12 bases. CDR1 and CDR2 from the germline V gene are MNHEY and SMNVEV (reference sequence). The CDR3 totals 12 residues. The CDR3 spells CASSLLGRGEFF. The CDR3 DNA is TGTGCCAGCAGTTTATTGGGCAGGGGGGAGTTCTTC.

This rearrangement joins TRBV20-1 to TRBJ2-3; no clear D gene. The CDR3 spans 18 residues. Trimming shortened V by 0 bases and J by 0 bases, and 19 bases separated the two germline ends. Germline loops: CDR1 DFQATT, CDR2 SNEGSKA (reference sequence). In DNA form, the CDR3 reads TGCAGTGCTAGAGATCTCGGTGGCTCCCCTTCTAGCACAGATACGCAGTATTTT. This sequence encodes CSARDLGGSPSSTDTQYF.

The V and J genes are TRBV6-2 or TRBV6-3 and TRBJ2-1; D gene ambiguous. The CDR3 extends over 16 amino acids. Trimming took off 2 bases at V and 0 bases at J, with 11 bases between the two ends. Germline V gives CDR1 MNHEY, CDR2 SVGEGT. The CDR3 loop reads CASSYPLLTSYNEQFF. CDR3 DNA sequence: TGTGCCAGCAGTTACCCCCTGTTAACCTCCTACAATGAGCAGTTCTTC.

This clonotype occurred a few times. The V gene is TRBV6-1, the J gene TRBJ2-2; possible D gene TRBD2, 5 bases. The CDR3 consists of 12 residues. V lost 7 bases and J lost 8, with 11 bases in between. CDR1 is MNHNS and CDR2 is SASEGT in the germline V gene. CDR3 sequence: CASKRESGELFF. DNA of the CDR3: TGTGCCAGCAAGAGGGAGTCTGGGGAGCTGTTTTTT.

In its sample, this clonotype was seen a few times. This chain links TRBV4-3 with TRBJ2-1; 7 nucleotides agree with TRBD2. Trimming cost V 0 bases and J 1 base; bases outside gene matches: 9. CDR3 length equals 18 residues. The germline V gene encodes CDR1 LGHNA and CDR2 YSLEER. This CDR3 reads CASSQDQVPGGSYNEQFF. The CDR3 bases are TGCGCCAGCAGCCAAGATCAGGTCCCCGGGGGGTCCTACAATGAGCAGTTCTTC.

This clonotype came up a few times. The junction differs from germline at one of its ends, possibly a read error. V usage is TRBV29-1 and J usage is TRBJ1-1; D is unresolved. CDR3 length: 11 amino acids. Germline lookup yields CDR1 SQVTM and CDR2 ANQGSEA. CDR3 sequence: CSVGGETEALF. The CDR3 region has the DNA TGCAGCGTTGGGGGTGAGACTGAAGCTCTCTTT.

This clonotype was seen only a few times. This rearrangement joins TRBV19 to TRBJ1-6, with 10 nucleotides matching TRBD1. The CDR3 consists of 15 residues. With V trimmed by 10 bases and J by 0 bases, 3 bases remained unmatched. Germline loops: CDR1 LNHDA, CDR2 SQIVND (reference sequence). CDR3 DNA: TGTGCCACCCGGGACAGGGGCTCCTATAATTCACCCCTCCACTTT. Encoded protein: CATRDRGSYNSPLHF.

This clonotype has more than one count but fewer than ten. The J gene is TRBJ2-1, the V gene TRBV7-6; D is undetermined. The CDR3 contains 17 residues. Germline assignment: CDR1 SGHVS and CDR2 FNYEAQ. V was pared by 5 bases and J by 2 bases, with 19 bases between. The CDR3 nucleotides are TGTGCCAGCAGCCGATACTTGGGCTTCGACACCTACAATGAGCAGTTCTTC. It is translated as CASSRYLGFDTYNEQFF.

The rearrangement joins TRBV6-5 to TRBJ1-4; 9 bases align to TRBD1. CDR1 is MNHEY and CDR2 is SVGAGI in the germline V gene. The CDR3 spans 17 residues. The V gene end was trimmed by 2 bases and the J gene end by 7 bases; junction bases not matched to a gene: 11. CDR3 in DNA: TGTGCCAGCAGTTACGGGACCGGACAGGGGAGAAGTGAAAAACTGTTTTTT. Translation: CASSYGTGQGRSEKLFF.

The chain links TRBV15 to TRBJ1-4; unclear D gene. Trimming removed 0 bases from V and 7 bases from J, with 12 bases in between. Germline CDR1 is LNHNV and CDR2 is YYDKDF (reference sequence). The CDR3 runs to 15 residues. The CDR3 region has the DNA TGTGCCACCAGCAGAGATGGCAGTTCAAGTGAAAAACTGTTTTTT. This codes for CATSRDGSSSEKLFF.

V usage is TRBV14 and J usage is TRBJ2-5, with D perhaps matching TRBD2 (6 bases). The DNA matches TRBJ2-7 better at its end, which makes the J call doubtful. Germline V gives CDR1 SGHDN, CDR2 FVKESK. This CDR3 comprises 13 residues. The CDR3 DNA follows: TGTGCCAGCAGAAATAGCGGATACTACGAGCAGTACTTC. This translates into CASRNSGYYEQYF.

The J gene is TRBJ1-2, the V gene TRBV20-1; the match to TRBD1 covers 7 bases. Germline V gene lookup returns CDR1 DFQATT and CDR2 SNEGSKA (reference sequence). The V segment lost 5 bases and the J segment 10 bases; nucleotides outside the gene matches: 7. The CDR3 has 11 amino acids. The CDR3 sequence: CSALTGIDYTF. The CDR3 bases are TGCAGTGCTCTGACAGGGATCGACTACACCTTC.

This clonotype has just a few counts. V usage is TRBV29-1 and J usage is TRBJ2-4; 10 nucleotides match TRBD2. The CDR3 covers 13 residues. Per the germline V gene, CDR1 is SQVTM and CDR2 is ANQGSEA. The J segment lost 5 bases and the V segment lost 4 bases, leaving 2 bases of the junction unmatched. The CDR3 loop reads CSVAGLAENIQYF. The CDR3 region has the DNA TGCAGCGTTGCCGGACTAGCGGAAAACATTCAGTACTTC.

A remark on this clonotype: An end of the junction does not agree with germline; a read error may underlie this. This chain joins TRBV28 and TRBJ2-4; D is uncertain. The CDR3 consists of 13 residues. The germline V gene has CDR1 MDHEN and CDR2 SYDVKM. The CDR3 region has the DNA TGTGTCAGCAGTTTTGAAGACCAAAACATTCAGTACTTC. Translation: CVSSFEDQNIQYF.

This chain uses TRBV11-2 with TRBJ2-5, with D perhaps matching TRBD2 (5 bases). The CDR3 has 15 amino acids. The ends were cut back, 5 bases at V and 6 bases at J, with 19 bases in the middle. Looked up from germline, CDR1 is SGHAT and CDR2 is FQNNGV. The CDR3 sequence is CASSGQQDTGKTQYF. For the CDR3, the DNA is TGTGCCAGCAGCGGCCAGCAGGATACGGGAAAGACCCAGTACTTC.

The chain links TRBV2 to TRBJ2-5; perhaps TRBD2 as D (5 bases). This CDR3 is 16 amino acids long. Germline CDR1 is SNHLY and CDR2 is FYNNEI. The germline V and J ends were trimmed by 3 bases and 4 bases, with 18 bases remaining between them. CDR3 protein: CASSDRGKLEAETQYF. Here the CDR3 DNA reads TGTGCCAGCAGTGATAGAGGGAAGTTGGAGGCAGAGACCCAGTACTTC.

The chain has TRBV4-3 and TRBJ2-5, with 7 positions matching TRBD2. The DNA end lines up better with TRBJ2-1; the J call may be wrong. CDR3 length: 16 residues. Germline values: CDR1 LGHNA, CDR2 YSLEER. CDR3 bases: TGCGCCAGCAGCCCCTGGGTCGGGGGAGGGGTCAATGAGCAGTTCTTC. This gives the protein CASSPWVGGGVNEQFF.

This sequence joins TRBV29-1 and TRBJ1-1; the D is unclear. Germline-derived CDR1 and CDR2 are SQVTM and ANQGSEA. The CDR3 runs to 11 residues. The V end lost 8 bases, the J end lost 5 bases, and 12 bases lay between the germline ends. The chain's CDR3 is CSQGKSTEAFF. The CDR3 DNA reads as TGCAGCCAAGGAAAATCAACTGAAGCTTTCTTT. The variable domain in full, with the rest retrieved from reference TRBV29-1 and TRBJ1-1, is SAVISQKPSRDICQRGTSLTIQCQVDSQVTMMFWYRQQPGQSLTLIATANQGSEATYESGFVIDKFPISRPNLTFSTLTVSNMSPEDSSIYLCSQGKSTEAFFGQGTRLTVV.

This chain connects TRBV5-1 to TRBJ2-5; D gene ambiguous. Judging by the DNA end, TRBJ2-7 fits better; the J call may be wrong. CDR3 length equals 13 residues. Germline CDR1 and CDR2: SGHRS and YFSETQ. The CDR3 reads CASSFDVTYEQYF. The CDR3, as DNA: TGCGCCAGCAGCTTTGACGTAACCTACGAGCAGTACTTC.

The CDR3 protein is CASNYGQGAAYNEQFF. As DNA, the CDR3 is TGCGCCAGCAACTATGGACAGGGGGCCGCCTACAATGAGCAGTTCTTC. V usage is TRBV5-1 and J usage is TRBJ2-5; the match to TRBD1 covers 11 bases. TRBJ2-1 explains the end of the DNA better; the J call may be wrong. CDR1 is SGHRS and CDR2 is YFSETQ in the germline V gene. The CDR3 runs to 16 residues.

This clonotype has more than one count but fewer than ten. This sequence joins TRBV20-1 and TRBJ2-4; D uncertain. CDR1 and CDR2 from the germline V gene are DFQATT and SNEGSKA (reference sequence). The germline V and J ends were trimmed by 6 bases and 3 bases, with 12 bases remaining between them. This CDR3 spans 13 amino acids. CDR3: CSANQRLKNIQYF. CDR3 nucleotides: TGCAGTGCCAATCAGAGGCTCAAAAACATTCAGTACTTC.

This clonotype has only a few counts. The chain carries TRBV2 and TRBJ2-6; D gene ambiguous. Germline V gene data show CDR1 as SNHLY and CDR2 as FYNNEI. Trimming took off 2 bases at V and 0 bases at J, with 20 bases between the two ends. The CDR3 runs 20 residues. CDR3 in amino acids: CASSERLLGNPPSGANVLTF. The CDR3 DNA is TGTGCCAGCAGTGAAAGGCTTCTGGGTAATCCTCCCTCTGGGGCCAACGTCCTGACTTTC.

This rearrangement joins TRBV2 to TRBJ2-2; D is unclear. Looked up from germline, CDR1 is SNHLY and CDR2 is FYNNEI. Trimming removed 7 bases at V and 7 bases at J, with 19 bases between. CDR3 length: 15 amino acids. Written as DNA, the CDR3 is TGTGCCAGCATGGGGTTCACCTCATGGGGCGGGGAGCTGTTTTTT. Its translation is CASMGFTSWGGELFF.

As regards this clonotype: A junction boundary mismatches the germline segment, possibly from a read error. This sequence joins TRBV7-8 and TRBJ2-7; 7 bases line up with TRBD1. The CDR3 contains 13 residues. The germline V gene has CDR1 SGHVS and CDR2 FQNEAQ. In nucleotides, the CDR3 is TGCGCCAGCAGCGCATCCACAGGGGACGAGCAGTACTTC. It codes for CASSASTGDEQYF.

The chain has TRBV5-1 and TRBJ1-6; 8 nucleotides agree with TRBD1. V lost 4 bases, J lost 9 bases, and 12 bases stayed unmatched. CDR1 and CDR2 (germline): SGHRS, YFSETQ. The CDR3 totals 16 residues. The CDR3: CASSPRRQGASSPLHF. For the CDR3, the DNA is TGCGCCAGCAGCCCCCGCCGCCAGGGGGCAAGTTCACCCCTCCACTTT.

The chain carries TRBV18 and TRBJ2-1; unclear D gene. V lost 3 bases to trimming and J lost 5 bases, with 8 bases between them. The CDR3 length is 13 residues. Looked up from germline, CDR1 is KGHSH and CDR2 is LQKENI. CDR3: CASSPSLDNEQFF. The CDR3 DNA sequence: TGTGCCAGCTCACCTAGCCTTGACAATGAGCAGTTCTTC.

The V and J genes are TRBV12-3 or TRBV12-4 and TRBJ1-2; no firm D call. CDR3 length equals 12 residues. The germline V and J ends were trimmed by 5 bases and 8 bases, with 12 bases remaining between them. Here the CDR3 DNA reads TGTGCCAGCAGTATGAGCTCGGGGGGCTACACCTTC. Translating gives CASSMSSGGYTF.

CDR3 protein: CASSLWRGVGNEQFF. The CDR3 region has the DNA TGTGCCAGCAGCTTGTGGAGGGGGGTGGGTAATGAGCAGTTCTTC. The chain uses TRBV7-6 and TRBJ2-1; D is tentatively TRBD1 or TRBD2 (6 bases each). From germline, CDR1 is SGHVS and CDR2 FNYEAQ. CDR3 length: 15 amino acids. Between the trimmed V and J ends, which lost 3 bases and 7 bases, there was a span of 16 bases. Combining the CDR3 with reference TRBV7-6 and TRBJ2-1 gives the whole variable domain GAGVSQSPRYKVTKRGQDVALRCDPISGHVSLYWYRQALGQGPEFLTYFNYEAQQDKSGLPNDRFSAERPEGSISTLTIQRTEQRDSAMYRCASSLWRGVGNEQFFGPGTRLTVL.